The 14 T cell receptor beta chains presented below share a single source sample, sequenced in a study of OX40 agonist ivuxolimab in advanced cancers. Method: immunoSEQ multiplex PCR; TCRdb's copy keeps in-frame clones and lacks some. The sample lists 35,000 to 45,000 clones; around 89% were seen once. The sequencing used CD4+ or CD8+ T cells sorted from blood, collected in a trial of the OX40 agonist ivuxolimab. The receptors stem from an adult with an advanced solid tumor such as melanoma, head and neck, liver or kidney cancer.

The gene calls are TRBV28 and TRBJ1-1; 10 bases fit TRBD1. This CDR3 contains 18 residues. Germline V CDR1 and CDR2: MDHEN, SYDVKM. The ends lost 2 bases at V and 0 bases at J; junction bases unmatched: 9. As DNA, the CDR3 is TGTGCCAGCAGTTTACGGGACAGGGGAGATCTAATGAACACTGAAGCTTTCTTT. Its protein product is CASSLRDRGDLMNTEAFF.

The chain is built from TRBV5-1 and TRBJ2-5; 7 bases align to TRBD1. Gene TRBJ2-7 matches the end of the DNA better, so the J call may be wrong. This CDR3 has 15 amino acids. The V gene's germline CDR1 is SGHRS and CDR2 YFSETQ. The CDR3 loop is CASSLFPTGTYEQYF. CDR3 in DNA: TGCGCCAGCAGCTTGTTCCCGACAGGGACCTACGAGCAGTACTTC.

The chain has TRBV27 and TRBJ2-1, with D perhaps matching TRBD1 (5 bases). This CDR3 region has 13 residues. CDR1 MNHEY and CDR2 SMNVEV come from the germline V gene (reference sequence). The ends were cut back, 6 bases at V and 8 bases at J, with 14 bases in the middle. The CDR3 here is CASSKTRVDEQFF. The CDR3 DNA reads TGTGCCAGCAGCAAGACCAGGGTTGATGAGCAGTTCTTC.

The chain recombines TRBV28 with TRBJ1-1, with 10 bases identical to TRBD1. This CDR3 is 15 amino acids long. V was clipped by 5 bases and J by 5 bases; unmatched bases: 8. From germline, CDR1 is MDHEN and CDR2 SYDVKM. The CDR3 protein is CASSTWRTGGTEAFF. For the CDR3, the DNA is TGTGCCAGCAGTACCTGGCGGACAGGGGGTACTGAAGCTTTCTTT.

This clone was recorded only once. The chain carries TRBV5-6 and TRBJ2-4, with D possibly matching TRBD1 (5 bases). Trimming removed 3 bases at V and 7 bases at J, with 17 bases between. The CDR3 totals 15 residues. Per the germline V gene, CDR1 is SGHDT and CDR2 is YYEEEE. The chain's CDR3 is CASSSLLRASNIQYF. The CDR3 bases are TGTGCCAGCAGCTCCCTGCTCAGGGCCAGCAACATTCAGTACTTC.

The V and J genes are TRBV19 and TRBJ1-1; D is unclear. This CDR3 has 13 residues. V lost 5 bases and J lost 3, with 10 bases in between. In germline, CDR1 is LNHDA, CDR2 SQIVND (reference sequence). The DNA for the CDR3 is TGTGCCAGTAGTTTAAGGGTGGACACTGAAGCTTTCTTT. Residues: CASSLRVDTEAFF.

V usage is TRBV4-2 and J usage is TRBJ2-5, with 8 positions matching TRBD2. V shed 1 base and J 5 bases; nucleotides not matched to a gene: 6. CDR3 length: 15 amino acids. The germline gives CDR1 LGHNA, CDR2 YNFKEQ. In DNA, the CDR3 is TGTGCCAGCAGCCAAGGGGCGCGGGGGGCTGAGACCCAGTACTTC. Protein: CASSQGARGAETQYF.

This clone was detected only once. The gene calls are TRBV4-2 and TRBJ2-2; 7 bases align to TRBD2. The CDR3 covers 18 residues. The ends lost 0 bases at V and 6 bases at J; junction bases unmatched: 13. Germline values: CDR1 LGHNA, CDR2 YNFKEQ. In nucleotides, the CDR3 is TGTGCCAGCAGCCAAGATGTGGGACTATTCGAGATCGCCGGGGAGCTGTTTTTT. Encoded protein: CASSQDVGLFEIAGELFF.

The DNA of the CDR3 is TGTGCCAGCGGCCCAGGGAGCACAGATACGCAGTATTTT. This codes for CASGPGSTDTQYF. This sequence joins TRBV7-2 and TRBJ2-3, with D perhaps matching TRBD1 (5 bases). Trimming cost V 8 bases and J 0 bases, with 9 bases left between them. The CDR3 totals 13 residues. The germline V gene encodes CDR1 SGHTA and CDR2 FQGNSA.

The CDR3, as DNA: TGTGCCAGCTCACCTCAGCAGGTCGGCGAAGTTAATGAAAAACTGTTTTTT. Amino acids: CASSPQQVGEVNEKLFF. This sequence joins TRBV18 and TRBJ1-4; unclear D gene. The ends were cut back, 3 bases at V and 4 bases at J, with 18 bases in the middle. Germline V gene sequence: CDR1 KGHSH, CDR2 LQKENI. The CDR3 length is 17 residues.

The V and J genes are TRBV5-8 and TRBJ1-2, with a possible D match to TRBD1 (6 bases). Germline assignment: CDR1 SGHTS and CDR2 YDEGEE. V gave up 0 bases and J gave up 5 bases, with 14 bases separating them. The CDR3 has 15 residues. CDR3 DNA sequence: TGTGCCAGCAGCTTGGTGTCAGGGGAATTATATGGCTACACCTTC. Amino acids: CASSLVSGELYGYTF.

V usage is TRBV30 and J usage is TRBJ1-2, with D unresolved. The germline gives CDR1 GTSNPN, CDR2 SVGIG (reference sequence). The ends were cut back, 0 bases at V and 2 bases at J, with 13 bases in the middle. CDR3 size: 15 residues. CDR3 residues: CAWSVLRKRNYGYTF. DNA for the CDR3: TGTGCCTGGAGTGTTCTGAGGAAAAGAAACTATGGCTACACCTTC.

This clone was counted a few times. The genes are TRBV19 and TRBJ2-1; 7 nucleotides agree with TRBD2. The CDR3 contains 15 residues. V trimming: 1 base; J trimming: 4 bases; junction bases outside the gene matches: 4. In germline, CDR1 is LNHDA, CDR2 SQIVND (reference sequence). CDR3 amino acids: CASSIVGAGYNEQFF. CDR3 sequence (DNA): TGTGCCAGTAGTATAGTGGGAGCGGGGTACAATGAGCAGTTCTTC.

The V call is TRBV7-2, the J call TRBJ2-1; a possible D gene is TRBD2 (5 bases). Germline loops: CDR1 SGHTA, CDR2 FQGNSA. The CDR3 runs 13 residues. V was shortened by 4 bases and J by 9 bases, with 13 bases between the two germline ends. CDR3 protein: CASSSEGLGEQFF. The CDR3 bases are TGTGCCAGCAGCTCCGAGGGATTAGGTGAGCAGTTCTTC.